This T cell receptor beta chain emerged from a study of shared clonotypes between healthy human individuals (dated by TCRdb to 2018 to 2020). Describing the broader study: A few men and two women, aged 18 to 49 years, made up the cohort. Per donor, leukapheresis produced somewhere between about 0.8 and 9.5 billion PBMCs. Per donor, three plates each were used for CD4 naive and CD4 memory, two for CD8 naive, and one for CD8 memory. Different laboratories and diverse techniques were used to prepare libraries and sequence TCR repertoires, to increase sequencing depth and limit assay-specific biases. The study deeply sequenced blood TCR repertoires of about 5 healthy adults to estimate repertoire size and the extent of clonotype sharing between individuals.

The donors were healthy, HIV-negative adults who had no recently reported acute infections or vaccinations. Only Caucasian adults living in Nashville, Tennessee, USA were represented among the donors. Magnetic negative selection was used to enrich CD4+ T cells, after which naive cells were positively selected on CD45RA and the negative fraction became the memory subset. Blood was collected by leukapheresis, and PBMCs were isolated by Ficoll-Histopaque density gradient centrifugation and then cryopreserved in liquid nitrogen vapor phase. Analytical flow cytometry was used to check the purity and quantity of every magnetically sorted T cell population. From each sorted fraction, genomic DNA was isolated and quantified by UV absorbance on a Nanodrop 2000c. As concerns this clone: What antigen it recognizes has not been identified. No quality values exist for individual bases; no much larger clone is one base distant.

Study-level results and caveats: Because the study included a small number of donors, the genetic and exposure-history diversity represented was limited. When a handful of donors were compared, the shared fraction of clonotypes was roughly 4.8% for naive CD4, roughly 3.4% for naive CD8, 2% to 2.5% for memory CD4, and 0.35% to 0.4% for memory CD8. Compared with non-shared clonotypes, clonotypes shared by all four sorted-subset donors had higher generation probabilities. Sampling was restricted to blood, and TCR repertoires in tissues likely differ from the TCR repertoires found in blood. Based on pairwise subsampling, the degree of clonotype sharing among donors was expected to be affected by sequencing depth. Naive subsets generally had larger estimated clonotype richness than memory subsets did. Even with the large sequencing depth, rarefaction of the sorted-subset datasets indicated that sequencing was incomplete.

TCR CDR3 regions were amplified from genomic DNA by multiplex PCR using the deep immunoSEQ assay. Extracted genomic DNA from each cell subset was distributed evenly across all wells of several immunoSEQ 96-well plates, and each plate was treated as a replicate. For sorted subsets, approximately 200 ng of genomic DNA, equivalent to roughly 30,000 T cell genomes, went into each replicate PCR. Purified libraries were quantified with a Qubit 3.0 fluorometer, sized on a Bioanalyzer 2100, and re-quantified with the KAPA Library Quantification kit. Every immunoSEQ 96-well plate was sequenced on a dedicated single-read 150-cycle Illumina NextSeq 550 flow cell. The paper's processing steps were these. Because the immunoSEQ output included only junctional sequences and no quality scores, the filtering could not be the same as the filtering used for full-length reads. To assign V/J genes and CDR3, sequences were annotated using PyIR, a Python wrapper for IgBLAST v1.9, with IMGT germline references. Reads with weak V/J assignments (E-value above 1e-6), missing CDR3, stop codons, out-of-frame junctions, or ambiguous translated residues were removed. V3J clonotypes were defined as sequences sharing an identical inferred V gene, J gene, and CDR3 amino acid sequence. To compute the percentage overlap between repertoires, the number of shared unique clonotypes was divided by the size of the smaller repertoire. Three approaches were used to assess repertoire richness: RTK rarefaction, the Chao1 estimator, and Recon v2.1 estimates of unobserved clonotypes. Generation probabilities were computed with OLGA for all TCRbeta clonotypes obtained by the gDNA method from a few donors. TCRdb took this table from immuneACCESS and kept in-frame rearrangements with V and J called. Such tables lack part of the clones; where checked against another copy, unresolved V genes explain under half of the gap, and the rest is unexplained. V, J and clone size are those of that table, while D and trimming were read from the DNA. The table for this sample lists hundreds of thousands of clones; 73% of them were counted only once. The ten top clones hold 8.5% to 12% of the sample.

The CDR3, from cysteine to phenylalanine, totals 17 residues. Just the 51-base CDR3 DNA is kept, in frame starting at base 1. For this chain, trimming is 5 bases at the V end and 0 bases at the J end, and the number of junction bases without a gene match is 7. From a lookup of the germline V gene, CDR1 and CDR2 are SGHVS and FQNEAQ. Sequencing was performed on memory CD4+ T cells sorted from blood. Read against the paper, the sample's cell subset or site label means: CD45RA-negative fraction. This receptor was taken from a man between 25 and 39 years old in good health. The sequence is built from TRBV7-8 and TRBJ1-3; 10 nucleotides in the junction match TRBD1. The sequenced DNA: TGTGCCAGCAGCATAAGGACAGGGGGAAACTCTGGAAACACCATATATTTT. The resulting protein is CASSIRTGGNSGNTIYF.